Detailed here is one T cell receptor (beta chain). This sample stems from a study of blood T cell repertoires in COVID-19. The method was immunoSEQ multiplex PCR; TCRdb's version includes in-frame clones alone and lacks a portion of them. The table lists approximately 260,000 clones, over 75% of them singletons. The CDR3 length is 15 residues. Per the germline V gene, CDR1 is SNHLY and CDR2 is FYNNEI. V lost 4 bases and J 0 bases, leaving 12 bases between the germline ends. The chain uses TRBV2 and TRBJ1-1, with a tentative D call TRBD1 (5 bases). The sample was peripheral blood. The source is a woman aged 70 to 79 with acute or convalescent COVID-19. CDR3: CASSAQGLLNTEAFF. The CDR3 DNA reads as TGTGCCAGCAGTGCCCAGGGACTCCTGAACACTGAAGCTTTCTTT.